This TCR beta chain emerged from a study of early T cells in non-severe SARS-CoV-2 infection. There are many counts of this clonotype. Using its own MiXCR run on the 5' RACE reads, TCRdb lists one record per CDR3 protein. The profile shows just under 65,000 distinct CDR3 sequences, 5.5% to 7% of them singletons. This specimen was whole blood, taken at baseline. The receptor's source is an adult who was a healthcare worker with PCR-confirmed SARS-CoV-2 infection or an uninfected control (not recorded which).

The CDR3 here is CASSSRGRNTEAFF. CDR3 sequence (DNA): TGTGCCAGCAGTTCCAGGGGGCGAAACACTGAAGCTTTCTTT. The rearrangement joins TRBV28 to TRBJ1-1; 8 bases align to TRBD1. The trim removed 4 bases at V and 2 bases at J, leaving 3 bases unmatched. The germline V gene encodes CDR1 MDHEN and CDR2 SYDVKM. This CDR3 region has 14 residues.